These 11 T cell receptor beta chains came from one sample sequenced in a study of CD8+CD57+ T cells in acquired aplastic anemia. Genomic DNA provided the template from which TCR beta VDJ and CDR3 profiles were obtained. TCRdb re-analysed the reads in MiXCR, keeping a single row per CDR3 protein. The repertoire holds some 160,000 distinct CDR3 sequences, with about half as singletons. Only patients with CD8+CD57+ cell expansion on flow cytometry were chosen for sequencing. Sequenced material: sorted CD4+, CD8+, or CD8+CD57+ T cells (not recorded which) from PBMCs. Every receptor here comes from a human donor with aplastic anemia.

This clonotype was counted many times. V gene TRBV2 combines with J gene TRBJ1-1; possible D gene TRBD1, 5 bases. The CDR3 consists of 16 residues. V lost 2 bases and J 0 bases, leaving 13 bases between the germline ends. Germline V gene lookup returns CDR1 SNHLY and CDR2 FYNNEI. The CDR3, as DNA: TGTGCCAGCAGTGAAAACCGGGACTGGATGAACACTGAAGCTTTCTTT. Encoded protein: CASSENRDWMNTEAFF. Using reference TRBV2 and TRBJ1-1 for the parts outside the CDR3, the full variable domain is EPEVTQTPSHQVTQMGQEVILRCVPISNHLYFYWYRQILGQKVEFLVSFYNNEISEKSEIFDDQFSVERPDGSNFTLKIRSTKLEDSAMYFCASSENRDWMNTEAFFGQGTRLTVV.

V is TRBV6-5 and J is TRBJ2-7, with a possible D match to TRBD2 (6 bases). Trimming pared 7 bases from V and 7 bases from J, leaving 20 bases between. Per the germline V gene, CDR1 is MNHEY and CDR2 is SVGAGI. The CDR3 spans 14 residues. CDR3 nucleotide sequence: TGTGCCAGCACCTACTCCCCGGAGGGAGGTGAGCAGTACTTC. The encoded protein is CASTYSPEGGEQYF.

This clonotype occurred once. V usage is TRBV20-1 and J usage is TRBJ2-7, with TRBD2 as a possible D gene (6 bases). Germline assignment: CDR1 DFQATT and CDR2 SNEGSKA (reference sequence). The CDR3 is made up of 10 amino acids. Trimming pared 6 bases from V and 6 bases from J, leaving 9 bases between. The CDR3: CSAGGLEQYF. The CDR3 DNA reads TGCAGTGCGGGGGGACTCGAGCAGTACTTC.

The chain recombines TRBV20-1 with TRBJ1-5; possible D gene TRBD1, 6 bases. Trimming left V 5 bases short and J 4 bases short, with 18 bases between. Germline V lookup: CDR1 DFQATT, CDR2 SNEGSKA (reference sequence). The CDR3 is made up of 15 amino acids. The CDR3 spells CSAPPGLGGNQPQHF. In nucleotides, the CDR3 is TGCAGTGCTCCACCGGGACTAGGGGGGAATCAGCCCCAGCATTTT.

This sequence joins TRBV24-1 and TRBJ2-5; 11 bases line up with TRBD2. The junction had 9 bases not matched to a gene; V was cut back by 11 bases and J by 2 bases. This CDR3 spans 15 amino acids. CDR1 is KGHDR, CDR2 SFDVKD, per germline. CDR3 residues: CASSPLAGGQETQYF. The CDR3 nucleotides read TGTGCCAGCAGCCCGCTAGCGGGGGGACAAGAGACCCAGTACTTC.

This clonotype showed up just a few times. A read error may produce the germline difference seen at one junction end. V is TRBV15 and J is TRBJ2-7, with TRBD2 identical over 8 bases. The CDR3 covers 13 residues. Germline V gene data show CDR1 as LNHNV and CDR2 as YYDKDF (reference sequence). The CDR3: CATSRGGSGVPDF. In nucleotides, the CDR3 is TGTGCCACCAGCAGAGGAGGTAGCGGGGTGCCGGACTTC.

This chain uses TRBV15 with TRBJ1-5; 8 bases line up with TRBD1. The CDR3 loop spans 16 amino acids. V lost 1 base and J lost 3; bases outside the gene matches: 5. Germline CDR1 and CDR2: LNHNV and YYDKDF (reference sequence). The CDR3 sequence: CATSRGQGTYNQPQHF. CDR3 coding DNA: TGTGCCACCAGCAGAGGACAGGGGACTTACAATCAGCCCCAGCATTTT.

The chain uses TRBV10-3 and TRBJ2-7, with TRBD2 as a possible D gene (6 bases). This CDR3 contains 12 residues. Trimming pared 5 bases from V and 4 bases from J, leaving 9 bases between. Germline CDR1 is ENHRY and CDR2 is SYGVKD. The CDR3 is CAISPGRYEQYF. The CDR3 DNA reads as TGTGCCATCAGTCCAGGGAGGTACGAGCAGTACTTC.

The rearrangement uses TRBV20-1 and TRBJ2-7; possible D gene TRBD1, 5 bases. Looked up from germline, CDR1 is DFQATT and CDR2 is SNEGSKA (reference sequence). Trimming left V 2 bases short and J 0 bases short, with 11 bases between. The CDR3 has 14 residues. CDR3 protein: CSARRQHDSYEQYF. Here the CDR3 DNA reads TGCAGTGCTAGAAGACAGCACGACTCCTACGAGCAGTACTTC.

This clonotype has just a few counts. The V gene is TRBV25-1, the J gene TRBJ1-6; D is unclear. The CDR3 loop spans 17 amino acids. Deletions cut 0 bases from V and 7 bases from J, with 16 bases between. Germline values: CDR1 MGHDK, CDR2 SYGVNS. CDR3 nucleotide sequence: TGTGCCAGCAGTGAATATTCGGGGAGTTCTCGAAATTCACCCCTCCACTTT. Its translation is CASSEYSGSSRNSPLHF.

This clonotype has just a few counts. The V call is TRBV19, the J call TRBJ1-5; tentative D call: TRBD1 (6 bases). The V and J ends lost 8 bases and 6 bases respectively, with 14 bases between them. Germline V gene sequence: CDR1 LNHDA, CDR2 SQIVND (reference sequence). The CDR3 contains 13 residues. The CDR3 here is CASQGGAAQPQHF. In DNA form, the CDR3 reads TGTGCCAGTCAAGGGGGGGCAGCTCAGCCCCAGCATTTT.